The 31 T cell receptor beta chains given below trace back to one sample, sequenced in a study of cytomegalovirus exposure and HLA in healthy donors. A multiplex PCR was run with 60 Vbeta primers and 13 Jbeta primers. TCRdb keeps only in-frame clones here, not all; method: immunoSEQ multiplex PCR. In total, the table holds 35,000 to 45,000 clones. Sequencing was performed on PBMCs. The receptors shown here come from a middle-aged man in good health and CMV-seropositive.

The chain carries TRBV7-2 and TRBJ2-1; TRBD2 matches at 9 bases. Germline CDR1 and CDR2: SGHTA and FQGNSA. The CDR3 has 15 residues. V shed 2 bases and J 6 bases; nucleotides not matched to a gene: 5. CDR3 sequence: CASSLPSGIGNEQFF. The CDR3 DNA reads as TGTGCCAGCAGCTTACCTAGCGGGATAGGCAATGAGCAGTTCTTC.

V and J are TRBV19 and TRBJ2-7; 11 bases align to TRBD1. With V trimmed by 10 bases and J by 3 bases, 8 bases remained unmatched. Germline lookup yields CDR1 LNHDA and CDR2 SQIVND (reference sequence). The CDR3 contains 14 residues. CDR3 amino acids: CATSGQGAFYEQYF. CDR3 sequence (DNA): TGTGCCACCTCCGGACAGGGGGCTTTCTACGAGCAGTACTTC.

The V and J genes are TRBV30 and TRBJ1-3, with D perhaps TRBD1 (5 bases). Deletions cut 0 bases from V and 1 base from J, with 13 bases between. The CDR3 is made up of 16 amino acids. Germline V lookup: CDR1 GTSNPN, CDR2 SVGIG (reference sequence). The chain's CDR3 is CAWSVWEGRSGNTIYF. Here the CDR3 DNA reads TGTGCCTGGAGTGTTTGGGAGGGGCGGTCTGGAAACACCATATATTTT.

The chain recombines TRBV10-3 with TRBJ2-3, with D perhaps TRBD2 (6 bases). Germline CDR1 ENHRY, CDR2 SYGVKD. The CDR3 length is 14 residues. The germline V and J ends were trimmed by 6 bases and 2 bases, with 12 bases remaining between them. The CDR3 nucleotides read TGTGCCATCAGGGCGGGAAGCCCCACAGATACGCAGTATTTT. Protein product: CAIRAGSPTDTQYF.

CDR3 bases: TGTGCCAGCTCACCAAAGACTAGCGGGAGCTACGAGCAGTACTTC. Its translation: CASSPKTSGSYEQYF. The chain is built from TRBV18 and TRBJ2-5, with TRBD2 matching over 12 bases. The J call may be mistaken, given a closer DNA end match to TRBJ2-7. Germline V gives CDR1 KGHSH, CDR2 LQKENI. The CDR3 contains 15 residues.

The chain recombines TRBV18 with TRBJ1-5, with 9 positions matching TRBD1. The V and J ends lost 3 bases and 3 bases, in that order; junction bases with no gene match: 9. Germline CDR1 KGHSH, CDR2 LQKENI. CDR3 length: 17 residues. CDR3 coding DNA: TGTGCCAGCTCACCCCGGGAGCGGACAGGGGTCAATCAGCCCCAGCATTTT. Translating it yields CASSPRERTGVNQPQHF.

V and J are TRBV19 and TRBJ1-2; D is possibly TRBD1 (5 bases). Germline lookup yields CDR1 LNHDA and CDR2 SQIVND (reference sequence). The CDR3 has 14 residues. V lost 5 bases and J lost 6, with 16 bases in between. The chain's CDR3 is CASSLLQDWDGYTF. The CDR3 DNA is TGTGCCAGTAGTCTCCTACAGGATTGGGATGGCTACACCTTC.

The CDR3 nucleotides read TGTGCCTGGAGTGTACGGACTAGCGGGAGTAATGAGCAGTTCTTC. Its protein is CAWSVRTSGSNEQFF. The chain employs TRBV30 and TRBJ2-1, with 13 bases identical to TRBD2. Per the germline V gene, CDR1 is GTSNPN and CDR2 is SVGIG (reference sequence). The trim removed 0 bases at V and 7 bases at J, leaving 3 bases unmatched. This CDR3 is built from 15 residues.

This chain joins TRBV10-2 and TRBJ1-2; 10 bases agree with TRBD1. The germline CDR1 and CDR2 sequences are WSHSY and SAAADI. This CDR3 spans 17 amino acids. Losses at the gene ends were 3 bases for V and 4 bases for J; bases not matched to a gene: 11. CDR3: CASSEGSRDRGSYGYTF. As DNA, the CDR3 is TGCGCCAGCAGTGAAGGGTCCCGGGACAGGGGATCCTATGGCTACACCTTC.

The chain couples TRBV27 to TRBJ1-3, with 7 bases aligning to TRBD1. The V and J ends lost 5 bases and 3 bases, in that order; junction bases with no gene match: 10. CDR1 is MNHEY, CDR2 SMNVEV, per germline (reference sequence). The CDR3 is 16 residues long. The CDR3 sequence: CASSPSDRVGGNTIYF. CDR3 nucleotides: TGTGCCAGCAGTCCAAGCGACAGGGTCGGTGGAAACACCATATATTTT.

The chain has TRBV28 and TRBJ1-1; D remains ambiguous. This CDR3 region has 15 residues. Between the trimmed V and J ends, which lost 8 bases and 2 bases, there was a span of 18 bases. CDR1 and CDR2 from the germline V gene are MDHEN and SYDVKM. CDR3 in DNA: TGTGCCAGCTTCCAGGTCGGGAGCGGCAACACTGAAGCTTTCTTT. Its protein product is CASFQVGSGNTEAFF. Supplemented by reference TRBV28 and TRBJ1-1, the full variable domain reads DVKVTQSSRYLVKRTGEKVFLECVQDMDHENMFWYRQDPGLGLRLIYFSYDVKMKEKGDIPEGYSVSREKKERFSLILESASTNQTSMYLCASFQVGSGNTEAFFGQGTRLTVV.

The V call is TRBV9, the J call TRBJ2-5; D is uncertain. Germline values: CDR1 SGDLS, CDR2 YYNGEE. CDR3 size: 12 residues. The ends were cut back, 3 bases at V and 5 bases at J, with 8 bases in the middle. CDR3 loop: CASSASEETQYF. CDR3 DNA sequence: TGTGCCAGCAGCGCCTCTGAGGAGACCCAGTACTTC.

The CDR3 nucleotides read TGTGCCAGCAGCCAAGTCCCGGACTATGGCTACACCTTC. It is translated as CASSQVPDYGYTF. V usage is TRBV4-2 and J usage is TRBJ1-2; D ambiguous. V was cut by 1 base and J by 3 bases, with 6 bases left in between. This CDR3 spans 13 amino acids. The V gene's germline CDR1 is LGHNA and CDR2 YNFKEQ.

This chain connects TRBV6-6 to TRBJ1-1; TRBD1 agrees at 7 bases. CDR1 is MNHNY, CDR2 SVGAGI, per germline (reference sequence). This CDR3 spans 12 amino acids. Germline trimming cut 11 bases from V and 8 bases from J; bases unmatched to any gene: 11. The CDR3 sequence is CAYGQATGEAFF. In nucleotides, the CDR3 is TGTGCCTACGGACAGGCGACAGGCGAAGCTTTCTTT.

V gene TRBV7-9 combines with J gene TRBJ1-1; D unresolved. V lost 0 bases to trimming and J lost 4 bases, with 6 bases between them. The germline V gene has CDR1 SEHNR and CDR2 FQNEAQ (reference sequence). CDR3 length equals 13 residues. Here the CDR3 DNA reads TGTGCCAGCAGCTTAGCAGCGACCACTGAAGCTTTCTTT. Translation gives CASSLAATTEAFF.

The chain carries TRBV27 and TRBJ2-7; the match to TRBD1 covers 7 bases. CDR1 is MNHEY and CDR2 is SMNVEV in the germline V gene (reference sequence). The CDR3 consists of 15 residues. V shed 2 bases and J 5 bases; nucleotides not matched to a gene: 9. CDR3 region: CASSLSGVQGDEQYF. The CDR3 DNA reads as TGTGCCAGCAGTTTAAGCGGCGTTCAGGGGGACGAGCAGTACTTC.

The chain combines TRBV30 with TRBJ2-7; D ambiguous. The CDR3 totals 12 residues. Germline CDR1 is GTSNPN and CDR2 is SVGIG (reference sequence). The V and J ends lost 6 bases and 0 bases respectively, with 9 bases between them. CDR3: CACTTRSYEQYF. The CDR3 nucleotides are TGTGCCTGTACTACCCGCTCCTACGAGCAGTACTTC.

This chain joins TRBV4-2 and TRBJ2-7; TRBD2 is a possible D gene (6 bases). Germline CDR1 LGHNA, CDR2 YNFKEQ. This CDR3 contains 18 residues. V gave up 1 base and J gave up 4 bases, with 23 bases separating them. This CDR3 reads CASSQGGSSGPNYYEQYF. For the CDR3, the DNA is TGTGCCAGCAGCCAAGGGGGAAGTAGCGGCCCTAACTATTACGAGCAGTACTTC.

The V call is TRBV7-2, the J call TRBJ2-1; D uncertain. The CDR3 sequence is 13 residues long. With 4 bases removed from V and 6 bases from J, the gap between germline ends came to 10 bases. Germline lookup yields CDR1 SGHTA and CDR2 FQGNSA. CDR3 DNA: TGTGCCAGCAGCTCAACCTACTCCAATGAGCAGTTCTTC. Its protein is CASSSTYSNEQFF.

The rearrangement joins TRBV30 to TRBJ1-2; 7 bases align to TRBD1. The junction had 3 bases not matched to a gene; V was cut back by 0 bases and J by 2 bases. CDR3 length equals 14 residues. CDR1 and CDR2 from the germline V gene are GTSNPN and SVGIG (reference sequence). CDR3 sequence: CAWSVQGFNYGYTF. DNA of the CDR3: TGTGCCTGGAGTGTACAGGGGTTCAACTATGGCTACACCTTC.

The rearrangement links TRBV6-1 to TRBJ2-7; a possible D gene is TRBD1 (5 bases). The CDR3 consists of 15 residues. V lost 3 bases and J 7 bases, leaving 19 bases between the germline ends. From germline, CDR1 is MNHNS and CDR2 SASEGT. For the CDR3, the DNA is TGTGCCAGCAGTGACGGCCGACAGCGCCTCCGGGAGCAGTACTTC. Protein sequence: CASSDGRQRLREQYF.

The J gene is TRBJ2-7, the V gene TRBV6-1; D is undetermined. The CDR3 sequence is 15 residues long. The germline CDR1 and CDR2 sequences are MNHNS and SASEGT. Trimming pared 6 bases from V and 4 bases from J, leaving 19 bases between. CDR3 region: CASRSRGSKGYEQYF. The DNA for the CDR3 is TGTGCCAGCAGAAGCCGCGGTTCAAAAGGATACGAGCAGTACTTC.

The CDR3 sequence: CASSYSGEDTQYF. CDR3 nucleotide sequence: TGTGCCAGCAGCTACTCGGGGGAAGATACGCAGTATTTT. The rearrangement uses TRBV7-2 and TRBJ2-3; tentatively, D is TRBD2 (6 bases). Trimming took off 4 bases at V and 5 bases at J, with 10 bases between the two ends. This CDR3 is built from 13 residues. The V gene's germline CDR1 is SGHTA and CDR2 FQGNSA.

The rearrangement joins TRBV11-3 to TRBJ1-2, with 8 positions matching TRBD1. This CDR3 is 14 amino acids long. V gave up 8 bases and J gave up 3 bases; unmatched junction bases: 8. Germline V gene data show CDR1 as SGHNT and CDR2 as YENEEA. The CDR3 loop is CASGNTGGDYGYTF. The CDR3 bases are TGTGCCAGCGGGAACACAGGGGGAGACTATGGCTACACCTTC.

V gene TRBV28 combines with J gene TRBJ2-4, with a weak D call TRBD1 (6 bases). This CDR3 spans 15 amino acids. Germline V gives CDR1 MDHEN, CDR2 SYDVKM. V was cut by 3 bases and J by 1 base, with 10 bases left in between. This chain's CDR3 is CASSFPQGAKNIQYF. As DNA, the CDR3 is TGTGCCAGCAGTTTCCCTCAGGGGGCCAAAAACATTCAGTACTTC. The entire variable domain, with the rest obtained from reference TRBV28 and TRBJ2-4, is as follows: DVKVTQSSRYLVKRTGEKVFLECVQDMDHENMFWYRQDPGLGLRLIYFSYDVKMKEKGDIPEGYSVSREKKERFSLILESASTNQTSMYLCASSFPQGAKNIQYFGAGTRLSVL.

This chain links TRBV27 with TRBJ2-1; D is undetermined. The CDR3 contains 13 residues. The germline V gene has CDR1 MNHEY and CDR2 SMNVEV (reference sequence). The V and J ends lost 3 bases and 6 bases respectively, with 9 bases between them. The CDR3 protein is CASSFGWANEQFF. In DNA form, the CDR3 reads TGTGCCAGCAGTTTCGGCTGGGCCAATGAGCAGTTCTTC.

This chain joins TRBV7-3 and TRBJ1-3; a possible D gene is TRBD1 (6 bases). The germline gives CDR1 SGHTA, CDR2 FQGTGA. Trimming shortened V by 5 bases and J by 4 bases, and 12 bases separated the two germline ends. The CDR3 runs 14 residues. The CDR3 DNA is TGTGCCAGCAGCATCGCAGGGGAAGGAAACACCATATATTTT. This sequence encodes CASSIAGEGNTIYF.

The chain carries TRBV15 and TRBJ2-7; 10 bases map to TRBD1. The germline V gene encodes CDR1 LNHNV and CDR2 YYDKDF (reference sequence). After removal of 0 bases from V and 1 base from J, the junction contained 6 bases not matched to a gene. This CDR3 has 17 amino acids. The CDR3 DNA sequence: TGTGCCACCAGCAGAGACCAGGACAGGGGGAGGTCCTACGAGCAGTACTTC. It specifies CATSRDQDRGRSYEQYF.

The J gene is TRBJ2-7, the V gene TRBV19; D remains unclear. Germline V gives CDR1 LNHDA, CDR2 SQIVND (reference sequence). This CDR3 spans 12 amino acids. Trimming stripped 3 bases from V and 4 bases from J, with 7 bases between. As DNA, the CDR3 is TGTGCCAGTAGTATTAGTGAGTACGAGCAGTACTTC. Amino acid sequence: CASSISEYEQYF.

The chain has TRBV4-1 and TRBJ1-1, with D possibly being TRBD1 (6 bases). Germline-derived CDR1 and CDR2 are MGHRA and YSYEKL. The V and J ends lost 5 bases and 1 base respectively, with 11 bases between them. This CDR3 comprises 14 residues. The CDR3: CASSSQGRNTEAFF. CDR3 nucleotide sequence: TGCGCCAGCAGCTCACAGGGACGGAACACTGAAGCTTTCTTT.

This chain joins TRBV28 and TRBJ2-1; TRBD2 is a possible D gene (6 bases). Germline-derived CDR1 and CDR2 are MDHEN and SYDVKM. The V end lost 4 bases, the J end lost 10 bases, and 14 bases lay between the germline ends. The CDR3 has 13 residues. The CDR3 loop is CASSWNEGGEQFF. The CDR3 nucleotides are TGTGCCAGCAGTTGGAATGAAGGAGGGGAGCAGTTCTTC.